These 15 T cell receptor beta chains originate from one sample sequenced in a study of OX40 agonist ivuxolimab in advanced cancers. Method: immunoSEQ multiplex PCR; TCRdb's copy keeps in-frame clones and lacks some. The data show 75,000 to 90,000 clones, 90% to 95% seen once. This material consisted of CD4+ or CD8+ T cells sorted from blood, taken in a trial of the OX40 agonist ivuxolimab. The receptors were sampled from an adult with an advanced solid tumor such as melanoma, head and neck, liver or kidney cancer.

The chain has TRBV27 and TRBJ2-3; 9 bases agree with TRBD2. Germline CDR1 reads MNHEY; CDR2 reads SMNVEV (reference sequence). This CDR3 is 14 amino acids long. The J segment lost 0 bases and the V segment lost 6 bases, leaving 1 base of the junction unmatched. The CDR3 region has the DNA TGTGCCAGCAGAACTAGCGGGAGCACAGATACGCAGTATTTT. Translating it yields CASRTSGSTDTQYF.

In its sample, this clone was seen a few times. The DNA of the CDR3 is TGTGCCTGGAGTGCCCCGATTGAGACCCAGTACTTC. This encodes CAWSAPIETQYF. This chain uses TRBV30 with TRBJ2-5; D unresolved. Trimming shortened V by 1 base and J by 5 bases, and 8 bases separated the two germline ends. Germline assignment: CDR1 GTSNPN and CDR2 SVGIG (reference sequence). The CDR3 runs 12 residues.

V gene TRBV2 combines with J gene TRBJ2-3, with D tentatively TRBD1 (6 bases). The CDR3 loop spans 16 amino acids. Germline CDR1 is SNHLY and CDR2 is FYNNEI. Trimming shortened V by 5 bases and J by 0 bases, and 15 bases separated the two germline ends. For the CDR3, the DNA is TGTGCCAGCAGTACATTTTGGGGGACAAGCACAGATACGCAGTATTTT. This gives the protein CASSTFWGTSTDTQYF.

V gene TRBV19 combines with J gene TRBJ1-1, with D tentatively TRBD1 (6 bases). V lost 6 bases, J lost 6 bases, and 14 bases lay in between. This CDR3 region has 13 residues. Germline V gives CDR1 LNHDA, CDR2 SQIVND (reference sequence). The CDR3 nucleotides are TGTGCCAGTAGCCGCCCGGGGGCCCCTGAAGCTTTCTTT. This encodes CASSRPGAPEAFF.

The chain is built from TRBV20-1 and TRBJ2-2, with D unresolved. The CDR3 contains 11 residues. CDR1 is DFQATT and CDR2 is SNEGSKA in the germline V gene (reference sequence). The V end lost 6 bases, the J end lost 7 bases, and 9 bases lay between the germline ends. For the CDR3, the DNA is TGCAGTGCGTGGCGGAGCGGGGAGCTGTTTTTT. Amino acids: CSAWRSGELFF.

The genes are TRBV7-2 and TRBJ1-2; unclear D gene. The CDR3 contains 14 residues. The ends were cut back, 8 bases at V and 0 bases at J, with 13 bases in the middle. Germline V gives CDR1 SGHTA, CDR2 FQGNSA. In DNA, the CDR3 is TGTGCCAGCGGGCGGGCGACGACTAACTATGGCTACACCTTC. It translates to CASGRATTNYGYTF.

This clone came up once. The chain employs TRBV18 and TRBJ2-7; D is unclear. Germline V CDR1 and CDR2: KGHSH, LQKENI. The CDR3 is 12 amino acids. Trimming removed 5 bases at V and 9 bases at J, with 14 bases between. The CDR3: CASSSDQGVQYF. In nucleotides, the CDR3 is TGTGCCAGCTCATCAGACCAAGGTGTGCAGTACTTC.

This rearrangement joins TRBV5-1 to TRBJ2-1; D gene uncertain. Germline V gives CDR1 SGHRS, CDR2 YFSETQ. The CDR3 has 14 residues. The V and J ends lost 4 bases and 0 bases respectively, with 8 bases between them. The CDR3 is CASSPGSSYNEQFF. The CDR3 bases are TGCGCCAGCAGCCCCGGTAGCTCCTACAATGAGCAGTTCTTC.

The chain couples TRBV4-1 to TRBJ2-1; TRBD1 aligns across 10 bases. Germline values: CDR1 MGHRA, CDR2 YSYEKL. The CDR3 is 16 amino acids. The V segment lost 2 bases and the J segment 6 bases; nucleotides outside the gene matches: 7. This CDR3 is CASSQLAGQGGNEQFF. As DNA, the CDR3 is TGCGCCAGCAGCCAATTAGCCGGACAGGGGGGCAATGAGCAGTTCTTC.

The chain uses TRBV14 and TRBJ1-4; weak D call: TRBD1 (6 bases). The CDR3 is 13 amino acids. The V gene's germline CDR1 is SGHDN and CDR2 FVKESK. The ends were cut back, 3 bases at V and 8 bases at J, with 10 bases in the middle. CDR3 region: CASSQGGREKLFF. CDR3 DNA: TGTGCCAGCAGCCAGGGGGGCCGCGAAAAACTGTTTTTT.

J is TRBJ1-1 and V is TRBV10-3; D possibly corresponds to TRBD1 (6 bases). CDR3 length: 16 amino acids. The V and J ends lost 2 bases and 3 bases respectively, with 16 bases between them. CDR1 and CDR2 from the germline V gene are ENHRY and SYGVKD. CDR3: CAISEGGPIRHTEAFF. Here the CDR3 DNA reads TGTGCCATCAGTGAGGGGGGGCCCATCCGACACACTGAAGCTTTCTTT.

The chain couples TRBV2 to TRBJ2-1, with 16 bases that match TRBD2. Germline V gene sequence: CDR1 SNHLY, CDR2 FYNNEI. Trimming removed 6 bases from V and 2 bases from J; junction bases left unmatched: 16. The CDR3 has 21 amino acids. The CDR3 spells CASRGTGGLGTSGRAYNEQFF. CDR3 coding DNA: TGTGCCAGCAGGGGGACAGGGGGCCTCGGGACTAGCGGGAGGGCCTACAATGAGCAGTTCTTC.

The rearrangement joins TRBV6-1 to TRBJ1-1; D is unclear. V dropped 6 bases and J dropped 4 bases, with 15 bases sitting between them. Germline loops: CDR1 MNHNS, CDR2 SASEGT. The CDR3 contains 14 residues. CDR3 protein: CASSGSSRGTEAFF. CDR3 sequence (DNA): TGTGCCAGCAGCGGGTCCAGCCGGGGCACTGAAGCTTTCTTT.

The chain links TRBV10-3 to TRBJ2-3, with a tentative D call TRBD1 (6 bases). The CDR3 covers 15 residues. From germline, CDR1 is ENHRY and CDR2 SYGVKD. The ends were cut back, 3 bases at V and 2 bases at J, with 12 bases in the middle. CDR3 DNA sequence: TGTGCCATCAGTGAATCAGGGGCCCACACAGATACGCAGTATTTT. Its protein is CAISESGAHTDTQYF.

For the CDR3, the DNA is TGTGCCAGCAGCTTTAGCCCCGGGACAGGCGGCGAGCAGTACTTC. Amino acid sequence: CASSFSPGTGGEQYF. The chain is built from TRBV7-2 and TRBJ2-7; 8 nucleotides match TRBD1. This CDR3 has 15 residues. V was clipped by 3 bases and J by 6 bases; unmatched bases: 10. From germline, CDR1 is SGHTA and CDR2 FQGNSA.